The present entry profiles one T cell receptor (beta chain) with its context. The CDR3 is 17 residues long. V gave up 4 bases and J gave up 0 bases; unmatched junction bases: 9. The germline V gene encodes CDR1 SQVTM and CDR2 ANQGSEA. This entry comes from a study of blood T cell repertoires in COVID-19. Data came from immunoSEQ multiplex PCR; TCRdb stores just in-frame clones and leaves some out. This sample has hundreds of thousands of clones, with approximately 90% found just once. The sequenced sample was peripheral blood. This clonotype was sampled from a middle-aged woman who had recovered from COVID-19. The genes are TRBV29-1 and TRBJ2-1, with 10 bases lining up with TRBD2. CDR3 residues: CSVGGTSAADSYNEQFF. In DNA, the CDR3 is TGCAGCGTTGGGGGGACTAGCGCCGCGGACTCCTACAATGAGCAGTTCTTC.